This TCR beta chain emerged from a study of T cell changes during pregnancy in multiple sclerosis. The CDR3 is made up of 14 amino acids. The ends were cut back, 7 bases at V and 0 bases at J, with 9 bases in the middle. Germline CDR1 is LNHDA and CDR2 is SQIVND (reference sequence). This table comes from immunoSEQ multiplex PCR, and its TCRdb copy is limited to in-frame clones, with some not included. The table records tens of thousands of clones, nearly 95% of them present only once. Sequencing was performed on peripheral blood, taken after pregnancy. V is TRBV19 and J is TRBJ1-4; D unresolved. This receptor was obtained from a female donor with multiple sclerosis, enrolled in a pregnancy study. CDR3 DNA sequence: TGTGCCAGTAACCATGCGGCAACTAATGAAAAACTGTTTTTT. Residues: CASNHAATNEKLFF.